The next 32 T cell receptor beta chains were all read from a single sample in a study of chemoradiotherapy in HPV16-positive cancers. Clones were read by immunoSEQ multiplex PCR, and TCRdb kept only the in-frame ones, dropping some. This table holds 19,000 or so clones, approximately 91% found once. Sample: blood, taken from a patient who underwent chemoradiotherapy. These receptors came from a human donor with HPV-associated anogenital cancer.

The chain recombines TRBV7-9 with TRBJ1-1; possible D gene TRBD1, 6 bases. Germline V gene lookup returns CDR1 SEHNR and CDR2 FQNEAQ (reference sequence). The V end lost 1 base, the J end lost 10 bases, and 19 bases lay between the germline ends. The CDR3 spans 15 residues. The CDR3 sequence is CASSLVGGASAGAFF. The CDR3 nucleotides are TGTGCCAGCAGCTTAGTCGGGGGCGCAAGTGCGGGAGCTTTCTTT.

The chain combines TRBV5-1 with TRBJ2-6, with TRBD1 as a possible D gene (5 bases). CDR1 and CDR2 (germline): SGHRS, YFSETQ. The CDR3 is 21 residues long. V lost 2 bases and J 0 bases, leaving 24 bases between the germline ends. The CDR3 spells CASSFLPKALQESSGANVLTF. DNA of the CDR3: TGCGCCAGCAGCTTCCTTCCAAAGGCGTTACAGGAGAGCTCTGGGGCCAACGTCCTGACTTTC.

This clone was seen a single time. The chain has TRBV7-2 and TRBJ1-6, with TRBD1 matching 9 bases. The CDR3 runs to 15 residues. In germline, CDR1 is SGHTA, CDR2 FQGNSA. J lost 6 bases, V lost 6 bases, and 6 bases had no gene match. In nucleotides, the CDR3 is TGTGCCAGCAGTCTGCAGACAGGGGGTAATTCACCCCTCCACTTT. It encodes CASSLQTGGNSPLHF.

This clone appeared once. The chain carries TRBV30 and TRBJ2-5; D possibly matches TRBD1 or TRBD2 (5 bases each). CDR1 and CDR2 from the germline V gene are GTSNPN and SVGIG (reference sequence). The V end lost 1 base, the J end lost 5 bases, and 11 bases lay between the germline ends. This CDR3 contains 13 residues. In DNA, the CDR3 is TGTGCCTGGAGTGATGGGGACGGGGAGACCCAGTACTTC. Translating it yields CAWSDGDGETQYF.

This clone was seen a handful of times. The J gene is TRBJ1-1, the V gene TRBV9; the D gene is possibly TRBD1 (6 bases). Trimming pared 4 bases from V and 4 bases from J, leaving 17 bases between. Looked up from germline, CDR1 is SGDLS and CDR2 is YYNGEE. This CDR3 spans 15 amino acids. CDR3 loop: CASSLTTGGRTEAFF. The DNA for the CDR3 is TGTGCCAGCAGCCTCACGACGGGGGGGCGCACTGAAGCTTTCTTT.

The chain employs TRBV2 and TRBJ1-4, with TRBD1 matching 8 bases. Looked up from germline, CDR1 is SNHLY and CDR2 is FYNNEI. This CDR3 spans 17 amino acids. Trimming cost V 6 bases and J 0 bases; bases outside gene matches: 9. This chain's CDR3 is CASSDAGQGPTNEKLFF. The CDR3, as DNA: TGTGCCAGCAGCGATGCCGGACAGGGTCCAACTAATGAAAAACTGTTTTTT.

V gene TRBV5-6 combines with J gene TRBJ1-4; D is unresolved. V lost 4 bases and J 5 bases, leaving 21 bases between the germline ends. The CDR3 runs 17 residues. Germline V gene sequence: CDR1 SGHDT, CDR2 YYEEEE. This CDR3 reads CASSRGTQAAGNEKLFF. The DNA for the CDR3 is TGTGCCAGCAGCCGGGGAACCCAAGCAGCGGGAAATGAAAAACTGTTTTTT.

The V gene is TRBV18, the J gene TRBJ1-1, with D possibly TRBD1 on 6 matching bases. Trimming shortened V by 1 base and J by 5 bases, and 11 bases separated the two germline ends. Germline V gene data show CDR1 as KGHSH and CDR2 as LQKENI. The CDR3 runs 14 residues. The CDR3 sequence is CASSPLGADTEAFF. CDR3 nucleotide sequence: TGTGCCAGCTCACCACTGGGGGCGGATACTGAAGCTTTCTTT.

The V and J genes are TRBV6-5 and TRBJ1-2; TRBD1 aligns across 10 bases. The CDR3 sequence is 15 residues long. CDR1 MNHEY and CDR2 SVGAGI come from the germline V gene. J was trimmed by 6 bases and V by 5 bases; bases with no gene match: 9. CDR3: CASSKPGQGIDGYTF. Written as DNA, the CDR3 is TGTGCCAGCAGTAAACCGGGACAGGGGATAGATGGCTACACCTTC.

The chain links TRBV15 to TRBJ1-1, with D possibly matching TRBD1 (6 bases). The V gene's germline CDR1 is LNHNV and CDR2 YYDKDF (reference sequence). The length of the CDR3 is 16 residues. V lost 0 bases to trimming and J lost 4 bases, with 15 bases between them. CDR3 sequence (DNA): TGTGCCACCAGCAGAGAACGGGGGGCAAAGGGCACTGAAGCTTTCTTT. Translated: CATSRERGAKGTEAFF.

As DNA, the CDR3 is TGTGCCTGGAACAGTCTCGCAGGGCTTAACTATGGCTACACCTTC. This sequence encodes CAWNSLAGLNYGYTF. The chain is built from TRBV30 and TRBJ1-2; a possible D gene is TRBD1 (5 bases). Germline V gene data show CDR1 as GTSNPN and CDR2 as SVGIG (reference sequence). V lost 4 bases to trimming and J lost 1 base, with 16 bases between them. The CDR3 is 15 amino acids.

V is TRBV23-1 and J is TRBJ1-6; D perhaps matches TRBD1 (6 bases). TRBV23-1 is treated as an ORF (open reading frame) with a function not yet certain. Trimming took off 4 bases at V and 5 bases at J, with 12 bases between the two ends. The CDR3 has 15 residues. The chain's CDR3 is CASSLRGRNNSPLHF. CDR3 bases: TGCGCCAGCAGTCTCAGGGGCAGGAATAATTCACCCCTCCACTTT.

CDR3 DNA sequence: TGTGCCAGCAGCAGGTGGTCTTCTAATAATTCACCCCTCCACTTT. Translation: CASSRWSSNNSPLHF. The chain recombines TRBV14 with TRBJ1-6; D is uncertain. Germline values: CDR1 SGHDN, CDR2 FVKESK. V lost 5 bases to trimming and J lost 5 bases, with 13 bases between them. The CDR3 totals 15 residues. The complete variable domain, with remaining parts taken from reference TRBV14 and TRBJ1-6, reads EAGVTQFPSHSVIEKGQTVTLRCDPISGHDNLYWYRRVMGKEIKFLLHFVKESKQDESGMPNNRFLAERTGGTYSTLKVQPAELEDSGVYFCASSRWSSNNSPLHFGNGTRLTVT.

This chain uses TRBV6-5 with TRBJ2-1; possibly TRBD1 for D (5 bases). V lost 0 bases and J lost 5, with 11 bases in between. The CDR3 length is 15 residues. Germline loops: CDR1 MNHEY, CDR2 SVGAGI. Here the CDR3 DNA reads TGTGCCAGCAGTTACTCGACAGAATTCCACAATGAGCAGTTCTTC. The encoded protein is CASSYSTEFHNEQFF.

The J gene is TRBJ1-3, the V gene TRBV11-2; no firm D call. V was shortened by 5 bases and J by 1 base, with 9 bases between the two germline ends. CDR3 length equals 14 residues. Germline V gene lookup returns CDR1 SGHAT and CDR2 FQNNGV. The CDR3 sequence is CASSLWGSGNTIYF. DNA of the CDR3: TGTGCCAGCAGCCTATGGGGTTCTGGAAACACCATATATTTT.

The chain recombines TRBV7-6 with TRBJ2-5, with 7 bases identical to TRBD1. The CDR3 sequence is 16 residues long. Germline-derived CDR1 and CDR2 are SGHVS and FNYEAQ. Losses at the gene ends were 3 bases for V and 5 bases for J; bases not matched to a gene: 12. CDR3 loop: CASSFSPTTGLETQYF. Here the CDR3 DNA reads TGTGCCAGCAGCTTCTCACCAACGACAGGGTTGGAGACCCAGTACTTC.

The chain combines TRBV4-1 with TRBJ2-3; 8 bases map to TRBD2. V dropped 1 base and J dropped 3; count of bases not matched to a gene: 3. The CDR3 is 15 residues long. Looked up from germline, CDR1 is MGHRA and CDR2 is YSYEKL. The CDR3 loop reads CASSQAGGPTDTQYF. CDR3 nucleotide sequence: TGCGCCAGCAGCCAAGCGGGGGGGCCTACAGATACGCAGTATTTT.

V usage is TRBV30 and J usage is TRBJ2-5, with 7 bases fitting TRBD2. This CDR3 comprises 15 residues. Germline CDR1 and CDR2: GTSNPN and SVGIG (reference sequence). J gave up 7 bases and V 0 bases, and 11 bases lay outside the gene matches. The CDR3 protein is CAWSVGAGVVGTQYF. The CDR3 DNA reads TGTGCCTGGAGTGTAGGGGCGGGGGTCGTCGGGACCCAGTACTTC.

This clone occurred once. The CDR3 region is CASSSGTGGYEQYF. The CDR3, as DNA: TGTGCCAGCAGTTCCGGGACAGGGGGCTACGAGCAGTACTTC. The chain links TRBV27 to TRBJ2-7; 11 bases fit TRBD1. Germline V lookup: CDR1 MNHEY, CDR2 SMNVEV (reference sequence). The CDR3 has 14 amino acids. Trimming at V came to 4 bases and at J to 3 bases, leaving 2 bases not matched to a gene.

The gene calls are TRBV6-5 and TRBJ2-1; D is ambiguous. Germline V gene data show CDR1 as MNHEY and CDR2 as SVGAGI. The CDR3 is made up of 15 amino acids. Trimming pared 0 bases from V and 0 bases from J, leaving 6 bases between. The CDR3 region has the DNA TGTGCCAGCAGTTACTCCGATAGCTCCTACAATGAGCAGTTCTTC. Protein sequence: CASSYSDSSYNEQFF.

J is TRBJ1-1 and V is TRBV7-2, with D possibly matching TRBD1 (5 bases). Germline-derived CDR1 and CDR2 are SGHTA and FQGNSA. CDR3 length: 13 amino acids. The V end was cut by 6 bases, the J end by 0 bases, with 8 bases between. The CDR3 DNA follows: TGTGCCAGCAGAGGGGCTATGAACACTGAAGCTTTCTTT. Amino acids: CASRGAMNTEAFF.

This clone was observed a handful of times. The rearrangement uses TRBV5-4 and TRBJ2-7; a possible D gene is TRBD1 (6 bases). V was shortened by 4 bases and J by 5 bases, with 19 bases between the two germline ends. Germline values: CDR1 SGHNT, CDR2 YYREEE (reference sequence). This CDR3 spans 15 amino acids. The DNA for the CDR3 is TGTGCCAGCAGCGTATCACAGGGTCTAGGTAACGAGCAGTACTTC. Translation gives CASSVSQGLGNEQYF. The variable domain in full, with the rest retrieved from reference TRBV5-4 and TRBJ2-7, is ETGVTQSPTHLIKTRGQQVTLRCSSQSGHNTVSWYQQALGQGPQFIFQYYREEENGRGNFPPRFSGLQFPNYSSELNVNALELDDSALYLCASSVSQGLGNEQYFGPGTRLTVT.

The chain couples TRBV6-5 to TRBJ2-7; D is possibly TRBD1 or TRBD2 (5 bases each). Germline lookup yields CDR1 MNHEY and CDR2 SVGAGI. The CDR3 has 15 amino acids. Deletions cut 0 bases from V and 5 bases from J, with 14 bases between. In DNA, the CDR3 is TGTGCCAGCAGTTACTCTAGGTGGGGGATGAACGAGCAGTACTTC. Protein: CASSYSRWGMNEQYF.

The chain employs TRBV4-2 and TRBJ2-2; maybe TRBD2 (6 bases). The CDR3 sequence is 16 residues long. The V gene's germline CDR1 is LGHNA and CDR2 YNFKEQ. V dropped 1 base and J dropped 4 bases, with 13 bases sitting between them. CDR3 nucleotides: TGTGCCAGCAGCCAAGTGCATGGGGGGAGCACCGGGGAGCTGTTTTTT. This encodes CASSQVHGGSTGELFF.

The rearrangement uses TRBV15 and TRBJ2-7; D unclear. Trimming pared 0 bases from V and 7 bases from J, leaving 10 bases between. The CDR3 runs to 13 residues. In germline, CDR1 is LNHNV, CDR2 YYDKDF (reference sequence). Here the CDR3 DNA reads TGTGCCACCAGCAGAGATACCCTTGTAGAGCAGTACGTC. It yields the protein CATSRDTLVEQYV.

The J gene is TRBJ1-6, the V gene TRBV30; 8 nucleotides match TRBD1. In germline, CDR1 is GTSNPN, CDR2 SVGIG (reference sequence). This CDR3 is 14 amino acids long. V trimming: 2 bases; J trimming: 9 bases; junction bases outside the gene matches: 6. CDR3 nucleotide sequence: TGTGCCTGGAGTTTGGACAGGGTCGGTTCACCCCTCCACTTT. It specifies CAWSLDRVGSPLHF. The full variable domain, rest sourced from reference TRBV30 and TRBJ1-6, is SQTIHQWPATLVQPVGSPLSLECTVEGTSNPNLYWYRQAAGRGLQLLFYSVGIGQISSEVPQNLSASRPQDRQFILSSKKLLLSDSGFYLCAWSLDRVGSPLHFGNGTRLTVT.

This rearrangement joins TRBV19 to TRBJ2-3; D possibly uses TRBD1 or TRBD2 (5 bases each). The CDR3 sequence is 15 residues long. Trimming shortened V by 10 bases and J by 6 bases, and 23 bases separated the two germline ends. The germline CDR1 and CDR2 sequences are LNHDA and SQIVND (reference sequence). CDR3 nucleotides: TGTGCCACCTCTCTAGGGTCAGGGTGGGGGGATACGCAGTATTTT. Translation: CATSLGSGWGDTQYF.

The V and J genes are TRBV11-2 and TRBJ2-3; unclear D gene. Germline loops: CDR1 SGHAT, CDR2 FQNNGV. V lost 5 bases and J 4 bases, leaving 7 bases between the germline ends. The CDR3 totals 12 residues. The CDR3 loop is CASSQAADTQYF. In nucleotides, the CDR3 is TGTGCCAGCAGCCAGGCCGCAGATACGCAGTATTTT.

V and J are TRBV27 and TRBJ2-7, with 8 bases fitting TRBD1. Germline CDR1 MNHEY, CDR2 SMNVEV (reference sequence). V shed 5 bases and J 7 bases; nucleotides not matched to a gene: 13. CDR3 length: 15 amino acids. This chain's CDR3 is CASSHVPGGLGEQYV. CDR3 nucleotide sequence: TGTGCCAGCAGTCACGTCCCAGGGGGCCTAGGGGAGCAGTACGTC.

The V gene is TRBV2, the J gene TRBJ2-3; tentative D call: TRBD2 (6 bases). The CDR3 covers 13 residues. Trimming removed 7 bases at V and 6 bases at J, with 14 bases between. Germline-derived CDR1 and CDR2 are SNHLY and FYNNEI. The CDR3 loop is CASIVTRADTQYF. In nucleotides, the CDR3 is TGTGCCAGCATTGTGACTAGAGCCGATACGCAGTATTTT.

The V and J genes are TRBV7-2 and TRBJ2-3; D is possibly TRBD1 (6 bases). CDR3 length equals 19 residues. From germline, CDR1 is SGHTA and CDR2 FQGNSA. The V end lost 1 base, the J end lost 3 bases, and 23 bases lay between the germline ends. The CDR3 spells CASSLDRAGPGILTDTQYF. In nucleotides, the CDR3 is TGTGCCAGCAGCTTAGACAGGGCCGGTCCTGGGATCTTGACAGATACGCAGTATTTT.

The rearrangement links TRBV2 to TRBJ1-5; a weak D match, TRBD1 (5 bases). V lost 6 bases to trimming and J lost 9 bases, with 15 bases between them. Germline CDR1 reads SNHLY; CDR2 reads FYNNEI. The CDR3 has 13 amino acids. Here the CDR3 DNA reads TGTGCCAGCAGGGGGGAGGGTACTCCGCCCCAGCATTTT. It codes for CASRGEGTPPQHF. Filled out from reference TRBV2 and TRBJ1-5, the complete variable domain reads EPEVTQTPSHQVTQMGQEVILRCVPISNHLYFYWYRQILGQKVEFLVSFYNNEISEKSEIFDDQFSVERPDGSNFTLKIRSTKLEDSAMYFCASRGEGTPPQHFGDGTRLSIL.